This TCR beta chain appears in the sequencing data of a study of blood T cell repertoires in COVID-19 (TCRdb year 2020). Study-wide context: Samples covering the acute and convalescent phases of COVID-19 were provided by collaborators in the United States, Italy and Spain. Where available, HLA class I and class II types were obtained from metadata supplied by the sample provider rather than from assay-based typing. The repertoires were made available in a free public database intended to serve as a resource for research on the immune response to SARS-CoV-2. The dataset comprised deeply sampled blood TCRbeta repertoires from subjects exposed to, actively infected with, or recovered from COVID-19. Nearly every sample came with metadata listing a de-identified subject ID, COVID-19 status, age in years and sex. The material from the prospective study consisted of cDNA or gDNA derived from T cells, B-cell-depleted T cells, or PBMCs. The samples were drawn from the first 160 participants of the ongoing ImmuneRACE study and from more than 1,000 subjects provided by 6 global collaborators.

The CDR3 starts with the cysteine, ends with the phenylalanine, and has 12 residues. Just the 36-base CDR3 DNA is kept, in frame starting at base 1. CDR1 and CDR2 are drawn from the germline V gene: MNHEY, SVGAGI. After removal of 6 bases from V and 8 bases from J, the junction retains 3 bases not matched to a gene. As regards this clone: It lacks a known antigen. One base away there is no much larger clone; base qualities are not given.

In Seattle, one collaborating source enrolled patients while the infection was active and tracked those patients longitudinally over the course of disease. Collaborating institutions collected whole blood in K2EDTA tubes following their own protocols. For TCRbeta analysis, collaborators shipped samples in one of three forms: frozen whole blood, isolated PBMCs, or DNA extracted from either of those sample types. Broad study findings and their caveats: The quantity of clinical and demographic metadata differed by source and by participant and was supplied without curation.

TCRbeta CDR3 regions were amplified from genomic DNA using the immunoSEQ Assay, a bias-controlled multiplex PCR. On the authors' methods: Within the assay, amplification of reference gene primers was used to estimate how many nucleated cells each sample contained. Sequence reads were collapsed and filtered to measure the absolute abundance of every unique TCRbeta CDR3 rearrangement. Productive Simpson clonality was computed per sample as the square root of Simpson's diversity index over productive rearrangements. Not all clones reach the TCRdb copy of this immuneACCESS table, which keeps in-frame sequences only. Checked studies attribute under half of the gap to unresolved V genes and leave the rest unexplained. V and J calls and clone size are copied from that table; D and trimming were computed from the DNA. This sample comprises under 300,000 clones, approximately 87% of them detected only once. 9.5% to 15% of the sample belongs to the ten largest clones.

This receptor was taken from a woman aged 25 to 45 with COVID-19, enrolled during active disease. Sequenced material: peripheral blood. The sequence links TRBV6-5 to TRBJ2-5; 10 of the junction bases match TRBD2. Read as DNA, the sequence is TGTGCCAGCAGAATAGCGGGGGGAACCCAGTACTTC. This gives the protein CASRIAGGTQYF.